The entry below gives a single T cell receptor beta chain sequence along with its context. Its specificity is unknown. Generated by immunoSEQ multiplex PCR, the TCRdb table keeps only in-frame clones and is missing some. The sample lists 90,000 to 130,000 clones, over 85% occurring once. These data belong to a study of T cell responses to AZD1222 COVID-19 vaccine. From germline, CDR1 is DFQATT and CDR2 SNEGSKA (reference sequence). The V and J ends lost 6 bases and 9 bases respectively, with 6 bases between them. CDR3 length: 9 amino acids. Study-wide findings and caveats: Baseline serology detected seropositivity in only a handful of AZD1222 recipients. Nearly half of spike-specific TCRs reportedly target unmutated variant regions.

This TCR was recovered from an adult who received the AZD1222 COVID-19 vaccine. The chain recombines TRBV20-1 with TRBJ2-1; no clear D. Sequenced here: peripheral blood, sampled 28 days after the second AZD1222 dose. CDR3: CSATIEQFF. CDR3 nucleotides: TGCAGTGCAACAATTGAGCAGTTCTTC.